This T cell receptor (beta chain) was identified in a study of Graves' ophthalmopathy and Graves' hyperthyroidism. Germline V gene lookup returns CDR1 LNHNV and CDR2 YYDKDF (reference sequence). V gave up 5 bases and J gave up 0 bases, with 7 bases separating them. The CDR3 is 13 amino acids. RNA transcripts served as template for amplifying TCR beta CDR3 sequences. The first-round RT-PCR employed HTBI primers together with the Qiagen OneStep RT-PCR kit. A multiplex PCR was then performed as the second round. Using its own MiXCR run on the multiplex PCR reads, TCRdb lists one record per CDR3 protein. The repertoire holds fewer than 650,000 distinct CDR3 sequences, with 22% as singletons. This clonotype was counted between two and nine times.

Source material: peripheral blood. The chain employs TRBV15 and TRBJ1-1, with D uncertain. This receptor was taken from a woman aged 18-29 years with stable Graves' hyperthyroidism. Some clones in this sample may be carry-over from other donors' samples. DNA of the CDR3: TGTGCCACCAGCCCGAGGCTGAACACTGAAGCTTTCTTT. Translation gives CATSPRLNTEAFF.